The clone carrying this T cell receptor (beta chain) was counted ten times or more. What it binds is unknown. This CDR3 contains 15 residues. CDR1 and CDR2 from the germline V gene are SGDLS and YYNGEE. Trimming cost V 2 bases and J 4 bases; bases outside gene matches: 6. The data are from a study of T-cell memory formation after mild COVID-19. Study-level findings and limits: CD4/CD8 balance held among clones contracting day 15 to 85, and later expanders leaned CD4+. Cross-reactive memory apparently joined, as some responding clones appeared in pre-infection memory.

TCRdb re-called the 5' RACE reads with MiXCR, one entry per CDR3 protein. The data hold roughly 380,000 distinct CDR3 sequences, with 28% observed a single time. The receptor comes from an adult woman who had mild COVID-19 (a few samples of this study predate the infection). Cell type and time point are not known. The sequenced sample was PBMCs or a T cell subset sorted from them (not recorded which). V gene TRBV9 combines with J gene TRBJ1-2; 9 nucleotides align to TRBD1. CDR3 nucleotide sequence: TGTGCCAGCAGCGTCATGGACAGGGGCCCCTATGGCTACACCTTC. It translates to CASSVMDRGPYGYTF. The whole variable domain, filled in from reference TRBV9 and TRBJ1-2, reads DSGVTQTPKHLITATGQRVTLRCSPRSGDLSVYWYQQSLDQGLQFLIQYYNGEERAKGNILERFSAQQFPDLHSELNLSSLELGDSALYFCASSVMDRGPYGYTFGSGTRLTVV.